The 10 T cell receptor beta chains given below trace back to one sample, sequenced in a study of shared clonotypes between healthy human individuals. The protocol was immunoSEQ multiplex PCR, while the TCRdb copy is restricted to in-frame clones and leaves out a portion. The sample yields millions of clones, about 95% seen once. As defined, naive CD8 cells were CD45RO-negative and positively selected for CCR7, with terminally differentiated effector memory CD45RA+ cells excluded. The sample consisted of naive CD8+ T cells sorted from blood. The receptor source for this set is a man younger than 35 in good health.

V gene TRBV13 combines with J gene TRBJ2-5; no reliable D call. The germline V gene encodes CDR1 PRHDT and CDR2 FYEKMQ (reference sequence). This CDR3 region has 16 residues. The germline V and J ends were trimmed by 3 bases and 1 base, with 15 bases remaining between them. CDR3 in DNA: TGTGCCAGCAGCTTTTCCGGCGGAGACACCCAAGAGACCCAGTACTTC. It yields the protein CASSFSGGDTQETQYF.

V is TRBV6-5 and J is TRBJ2-1, with 11 bases fitting TRBD2. V shed 8 bases and J 5 bases; nucleotides not matched to a gene: 8. Looked up from germline, CDR1 is MNHEY and CDR2 is SVGAGI. The CDR3 runs 15 residues. In DNA, the CDR3 is TGTGCCAGCGAAATGCTAGCGGGAGGAAACAATGAGCAGTTCTTC. It encodes CASEMLAGGNNEQFF.

The rearrangement links TRBV2 to TRBJ2-3; a weak D match, TRBD2 (6 bases). Germline CDR1 is SNHLY and CDR2 is FYNNEI. The ends were cut back, 0 bases at V and 4 bases at J, with 11 bases in the middle. The CDR3 is made up of 15 amino acids. CDR3 amino acids: CASSEARGLSDTQYF. Here the CDR3 DNA reads TGTGCCAGCAGTGAAGCGAGGGGACTTTCAGATACGCAGTATTTT.

A note on this clone: A junction boundary mismatches the germline segment, possibly from a read error. This chain connects TRBV30 to TRBJ1-5, with D possibly TRBD1 on 6 matching bases. The V gene's germline CDR1 is GTSNPN and CDR2 SVGIG (reference sequence). This CDR3 contains 15 residues. The DNA for the CDR3 is TGTGCCTGGAGTAAAGGGGGGAATAGCAATCAGCTCCAGCATTTT. Translated: CAWSKGGNSNQLQHF.

The V gene is TRBV27, the J gene TRBJ2-6; 10 nucleotides agree with TRBD2. Per the germline V gene, CDR1 is MNHEY and CDR2 is SMNVEV (reference sequence). Losses at the gene ends were 3 bases for V and 4 bases for J; bases not matched to a gene: 6. The CDR3 consists of 17 residues. In DNA form, the CDR3 reads TGTGCCAGCAGTTTCGGTCTAGCGGGAGTCGGGGCCAACGTCCTGACTTTC. Amino acid sequence: CASSFGLAGVGANVLTF.

The rearrangement uses TRBV7-2 and TRBJ2-7, with 12 bases lining up with TRBD1. The CDR3 covers 15 residues. The junction had 7 bases not matched to a gene; V was cut back by 5 bases and J by 5 bases. Germline CDR1 reads SGHTA; CDR2 reads FQGNSA. The DNA of the CDR3 is TGTGCCAGCAGCCGATGGGACAGGGGGCTGGACGAGCAGTACTTC. Protein product: CASSRWDRGLDEQYF.

The chain uses TRBV15 and TRBJ1-1; D gene uncertain. Germline V CDR1 and CDR2: LNHNV, YYDKDF (reference sequence). The CDR3 is 15 amino acids. Trimming took off 0 bases at V and 0 bases at J, with 8 bases between the two ends. The CDR3 is CATSREEALNTEAFF. The CDR3 coding sequence is TGTGCCACCAGCAGAGAGGAGGCCTTGAACACTGAAGCTTTCTTT. Full variable domain (remainder filled in from reference TRBV15 and TRBJ1-1): DAMVIQNPRYQVTQFGKPVTLSCSQTLNHNVMYWYQQKSSQAPKLLFHYYDKDFNNEADTPDNFQSRRPNTSFCFLDIRSPGLGDTAMYLCATSREEALNTEAFFGQGTRLTVV.

Points on this clone: The sample carries other DNA sequences with the same CDR3. The chain carries TRBV19 and TRBJ2-7; no firm D call. The CDR3 consists of 13 residues. Trimming took off 5 bases at V and 0 bases at J, with 8 bases between the two ends. Per the germline V gene, CDR1 is LNHDA and CDR2 is SQIVND (reference sequence). The CDR3 region is CASSPGPSYEQYF. The CDR3 bases are TGTGCCAGTAGTCCCGGACCCTCCTACGAGCAGTACTTC.

This sequence joins TRBV29-1 and TRBJ2-1; TRBD2 matches 11 bases. With V trimmed by 4 bases and J by 5 bases, 7 bases remained unmatched. CDR1 SQVTM and CDR2 ANQGSEA come from the germline V gene. The CDR3 consists of 15 residues. The CDR3 sequence: CSVAPGTSGNNEQFF. The CDR3 DNA is TGCAGCGTTGCCCCCGGGACTAGCGGCAACAATGAGCAGTTCTTC.

V usage is TRBV7-8 and J usage is TRBJ2-7, with D uncertain. Germline V CDR1 and CDR2: SGHVS, FQNEAQ. There are 12 residues in the CDR3. V was shortened by 3 bases and J by 3 bases, with 6 bases between the two germline ends. CDR3 in amino acids: CASSFGFYEQYF. DNA of the CDR3: TGTGCCAGCAGCTTTGGGTTCTACGAGCAGTACTTC.